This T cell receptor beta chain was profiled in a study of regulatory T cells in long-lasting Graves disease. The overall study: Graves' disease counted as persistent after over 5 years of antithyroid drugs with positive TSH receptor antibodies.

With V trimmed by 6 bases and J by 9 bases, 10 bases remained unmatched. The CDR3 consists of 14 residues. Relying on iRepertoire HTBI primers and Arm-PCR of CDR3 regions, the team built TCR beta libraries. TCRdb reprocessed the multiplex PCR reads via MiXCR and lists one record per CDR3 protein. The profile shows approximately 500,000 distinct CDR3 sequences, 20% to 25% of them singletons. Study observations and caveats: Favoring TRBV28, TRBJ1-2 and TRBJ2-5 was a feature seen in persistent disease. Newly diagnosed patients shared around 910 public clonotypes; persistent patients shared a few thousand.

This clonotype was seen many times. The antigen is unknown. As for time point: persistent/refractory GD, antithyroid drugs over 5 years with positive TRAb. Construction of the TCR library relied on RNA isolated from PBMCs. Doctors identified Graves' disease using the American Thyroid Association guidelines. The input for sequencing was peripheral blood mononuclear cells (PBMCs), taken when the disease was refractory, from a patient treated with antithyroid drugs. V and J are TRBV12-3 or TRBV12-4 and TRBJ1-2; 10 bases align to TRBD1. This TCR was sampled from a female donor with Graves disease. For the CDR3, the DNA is TGTGCCAGCAGCCTCGGACAGGGGGGAGGGAGCTACACCTTC. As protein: CASSLGQGGGSYTF.